This section outlines one T cell receptor (beta chain) sequence together with its context. Its antigen is still unknown. CD4+ naive, central memory, regulatory and stem cell-like memory subsets were isolated by sorting on CD45RO/CCR7/CD25/CD127/CD95/CD27. This record belongs to a study of beta chain features in type 1 diabetes. Study-level results: Compared with healthy donors, patients appeared to share more similar naive, central memory and regulatory TCRB repertoires. No resolution was reached here on whether HLA type influences TCRB rearrangement.

All of the isolated RNA was reverse transcribed, so expressed TCRB transcripts were sequenced. TCRdb's table, derived via immunoSEQ multiplex PCR, lists solely in-frame clones and lacks some. The sample lists more than 120,000 clones, 8% to 13% occurring once. The specimen was naive CD4+ T cells from blood. This receptor was identified in a man aged 18-30 years in good health.

The CDR3 coding sequence is TGTGCCAGCAGCGCATCAGCCGGGACAGGGATCTACGAGCAGTACTTC. It is translated as CASSASAGTGIYEQYF. The chain is built from TRBV9 and TRBJ2-7; 9 nucleotides line up with TRBD1. Germline V gene sequence: CDR1 SGDLS, CDR2 YYNGEE. The CDR3 consists of 16 residues. Losses at the gene ends were 3 bases for V and 3 bases for J; bases not matched to a gene: 10.